These T cell receptor beta chains were read from a single sample in a study of CD8+CD57+ T cells in acquired aplastic anemia. TCRdb recomputed calls from the reads with MiXCR, one row per CDR3 protein. The profile shows some 48,000 distinct CDR3 sequences, about 73% of them singletons. Sequencing input: sorted CD4+, CD8+, or CD8+CD57+ T cells (not recorded which) from PBMCs. These receptors were taken from a human donor in good health, serving as a control. Both conserved end residues are part of each CDR3. The order of the fields is D gene, J gene, CDR3 length, clone size, V gene, CDR3 protein, CDR3 DNA. D genes are given only for firm matches. The size field is filled for only some rows; it gives once, few, many or a size class.

>NA|TRBJ2-2|16|NA|TRBV25-1
CASSDIGESNTGELFF
TGTGCCAGCAGTGATATAGGGGAATCGAACACCGGGGAGCTGTTTTTT
>NA|TRBJ1-2|12|few|TRBV29-1
CSVEEVGYGNTF
NA
>NA|TRBJ2-3|16|NA|TRBV20-1
CSARDHWGLSTDTQYF
TGCAGTGCTAGAGATCATTGGGGCCTAAGCACAGATACGCAGTATTTT
>NA|TRBJ1-2|16|NA|TRBV7-9
CASSPGGRQTLYGYTF
TGTGCCAGCAGCCCCGGGGGGAGACAGACATTGTATGGCTACACCTTC
>NA|TRBJ1-2|13|NA|TRBV19
CASSPQYLGGYTF
TGTGCCAGTAGTCCCCAATATTTAGGTGGCTACACCTTC
>NA|TRBJ2-1|13|NA|TRBV9
CASSGLLDNEQFF
TGTGCCAGCAGCGGGCTCTTGGACAATGAGCAGTTCTTC
>TRBD1|TRBJ1-1|13|NA|TRBV29-1
CSASTGGITEAFF
TGCAGCGCCTCGACAGGGGGCATCACTGAAGCTTTCTTT
>NA|TRBJ2-3|15|NA|TRBV5-1
CASSLGTVDTDTQYF
TGCGCCAGCAGCTTGGGGACTGTAGACACAGATACGCAGTATTTT
>NA|TRBJ2-7|14|NA|TRBV25-1
CASSGDGAAYEQYF
TGTGCCAGCAGTGGCGACGGGGCGGCCTACGAGCAGTACTTC
>TRBD1|TRBJ2-3|12|NA|TRBV10-1
CASSGGGDTQYF
TGCGCCAGCAGTGGAGGGGGCGATACGCAGTATTTT
>NA|TRBJ2-7|14|NA|TRBV15
CATSRDPSSYEQYF
TGTGCCACCAGCAGAGACCCAAGCTCCTACGAGCAGTACTTC
>NA|TRBJ2-5|12|NA|TRBV2
CASSLERETQYF
TGTGCCAGCAGCTTAGAAAGAGAGACCCAGTACTTC
>NA|TRBJ2-5|13|many|TRBV28
CASRMSTGETQYF
TGTGCCAGCAGGATGAGCACAGGGGAGACCCAGTACTTC
>TRBD1|TRBJ2-7|15|NA|TRBV10-2
CASSVSRTGTYEQYF
TGCGCCAGCAGTGTCTCGAGGACAGGGACCTACGAGCAGTACTTC
>TRBD2|TRBJ2-2|16|NA|TRBV10-2
CATLIVAGEYTGELFF
TGCGCCACCTTGATCGTAGCGGGAGAGTACACCGGGGAGCTGTTTTTT
>NA|TRBJ1-2|11|NA|TRBV7-9
CASWVGSGYTF
TGTGCCAGTTGGGTGGGAAGTGGCTACACCTTC
>TRBD2|TRBJ2-1|15|NA|TRBV11-2
CASRSTSGRGNEQFF
TGTGCCAGCAGAAGTACTAGCGGGAGGGGAAATGAGCAGTTCTTC
>TRBD2|TRBJ2-5|16|few|TRBV7-9
CASSLGTSRSEETQYF
TGTGCCAGCAGCCTAGGGACTAGCAGATCCGAAGAGACCCAGTACTTC
>TRBD2|TRBJ2-7|15|NA|TRBV20-1
CSARDGTSGLYEQYF
TGCAGTGCTAGAGATGGGACTAGCGGGCTTTACGAGCAGTACTTC
>TRBD1|TRBJ1-2|14|NA|TRBV6-5
CASSSTGTGMARTF
TGTGCCAGCAGTTCCACCGGGACAGGGATGGCGAGAACCTTC
>NA|TRBJ2-7|14|NA|TRBV29-1
CSVVGLPSNYEQYF
TGCAGCGTTGTGGGACTGCCGTCTAACTACGAGCAGTACTTC
>NA|TRBJ1-1|14|medium-sized|TRBV29-1
CSVTSRGANTEAFF
TGCAGCGTTACCTCAAGGGGGGCTAACACTGAAGCTTTCTTT
>NA|TRBJ2-3|13|NA|TRBV15
CATSRDVADTQYF
TGTGCCACCAGCAGAGATGTGGCAGATACGCAGTATTTT
>NA|TRBJ2-3|15|NA|TRBV15
CATSRVEVSGDTQYF
TGTGCCACCAGCAGAGTAGAGGTCTCCGGGGATACGCAGTATTTT
>NA|TRBJ2-7|13|NA|TRBV20-1
CSARVGRGYEQYF
TGCAGTGCTAGAGTTGGTAGGGGCTACGAGCAGTACTTC
>NA|TRBJ1-1|11|once|TRBV6-1
CASTPGREAFF
TGTGCCAGCACTCCCGGACGGGAAGCTTTCTTT
>TRBD1|TRBJ1-5|13|NA|TRBV7-2
CASSPTGTQPQHF
TGTGCCAGCAGCCCGACAGGGACTCAGCCCCAGCATTTT
>NA|TRBJ2-2|11|NA|TRBV9
CASSDTGELFF
TGTGCCAGCAGCGATACAGGGGAGCTGTTTTTT
>NA|TRBJ1-5|14|NA|TRBV24-1
CATSDSDTYQPQHF
TGTGCCACCAGTGATTCGGACACTTATCAGCCCCAGCATTTT
>TRBD1|TRBJ1-2|16|NA|TRBV19
CASSRQGGAANYGYTF
TGTGCCAGTAGTCGCCAGGGGGGCGCAGCTAACTATGGCTACACCTTC
>NA|TRBJ2-7|14|NA|TRBV2
CASSLRDTTYEQYF
TGTGCCAGCAGCCTCCGGGACACAACCTACGAGCAGTACTTC
>TRBD1|TRBJ1-5|13|NA|TRBV6-1
CASRGTGEQPQHF
TGTGCCAGCAGGGGGACAGGGGAACAGCCCCAGCATTTT
>TRBD1|TRBJ2-7|13|NA|TRBV19
CASTRDSSYEQYF
TGTGCCAGTACCCGGGACAGCTCCTACGAGCAGTACTTC